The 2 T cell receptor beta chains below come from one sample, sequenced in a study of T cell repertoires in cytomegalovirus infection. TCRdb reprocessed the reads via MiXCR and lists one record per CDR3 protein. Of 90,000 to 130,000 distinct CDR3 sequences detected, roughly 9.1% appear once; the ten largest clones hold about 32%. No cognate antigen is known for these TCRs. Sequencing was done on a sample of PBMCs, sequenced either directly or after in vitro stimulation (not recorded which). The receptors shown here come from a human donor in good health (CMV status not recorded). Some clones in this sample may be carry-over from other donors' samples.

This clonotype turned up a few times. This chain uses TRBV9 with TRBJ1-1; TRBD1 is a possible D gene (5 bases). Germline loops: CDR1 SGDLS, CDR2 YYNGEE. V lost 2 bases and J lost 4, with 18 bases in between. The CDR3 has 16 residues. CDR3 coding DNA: TGTGCCAGCAGCGTTACGGGACTCGCCGGAAGCACTGAAGCTTTCTTT. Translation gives CASSVTGLAGSTEAFF. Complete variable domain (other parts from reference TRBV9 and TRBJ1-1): DSGVTQTPKHLITATGQRVTLRCSPRSGDLSVYWYQQSLDQGLQFLIQYYNGEERAKGNILERFSAQQFPDLHSELNLSSLELGDSALYFCASSVTGLAGSTEAFFGQGTRLTVV.

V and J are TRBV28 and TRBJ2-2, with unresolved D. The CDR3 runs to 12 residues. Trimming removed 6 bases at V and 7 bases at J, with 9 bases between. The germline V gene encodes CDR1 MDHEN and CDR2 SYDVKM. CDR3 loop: CASSQLVGELFF. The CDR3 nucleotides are TGTGCCAGCAGCCAGCTAGTCGGGGAGCTGTTTTTT.